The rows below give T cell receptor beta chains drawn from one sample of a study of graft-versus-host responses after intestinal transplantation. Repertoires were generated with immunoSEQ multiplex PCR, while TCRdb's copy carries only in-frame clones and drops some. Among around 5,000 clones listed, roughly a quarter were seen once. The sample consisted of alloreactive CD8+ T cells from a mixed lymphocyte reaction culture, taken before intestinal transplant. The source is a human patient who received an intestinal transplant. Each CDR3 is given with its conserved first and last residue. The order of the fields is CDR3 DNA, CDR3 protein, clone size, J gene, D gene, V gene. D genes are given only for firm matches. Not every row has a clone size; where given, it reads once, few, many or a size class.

TGTGCCAGCAGCTCCGGGCTAGCGGGAGGGCGAATATACGAGCAGTACTTC | CASSSGLAGGRIYEQYF | few | TRBJ2-7 | TRBD2 | TRBV11-2
TGTGCCAGCAGCGTAGAGACGGCGAACACCGGGGAGCTGTTTTTT | CASSVETANTGELFF | medium-sized | TRBJ2-2 | NA | TRBV9
TGTGCCAGCAGTGCGGGGGGATGGGAGCAGTACTTC | CASSAGGWEQYF | once | TRBJ2-5 | TRBD2 | TRBV27
TGTGCCAGCAGTTCCCTCGGGACTCCCGGGGAGACCCAGTACTTC | CASSSLGTPGETQYF | few | TRBJ2-5 | NA | TRBV6-5
TGTGCCAGCAGCCCGGCGTGGGGGGGGTTCACTGAAGCTTTCTTT | CASSPAWGGFTEAFF | once | TRBJ1-1 | NA | TRBV7-2
TGTGCCAGCAGGGGACTAGCGGGAGTCTACAATGAGCAGTTCTTC | CASRGLAGVYNEQFF | NA | TRBJ2-1 | TRBD2 | TRBV6-1
TGTGCCAGCAGTTTATCCAGTCCGGGAACCTACGAGCAGTACTTC | CASSLSSPGTYEQYF | few | TRBJ2-7 | NA | TRBV28
TGTGCCAGCAGCCAGGAACAGGGGGTCTTATTGAACACTGAAGCTTTCTTT | CASSQEQGVLLNTEAFF | few | TRBJ1-1 | TRBD1 | TRBV4-2
TGTGCCAGCAGCTATGGACAGGGGGCGACTGAAGCTTTCTTT | CASSYGQGATEAFF | medium-sized | TRBJ1-1 | TRBD1 | TRBV7-6
TGCGCCGGCAGCGTAGAAGCGGGCGCCACAGATACGCAGTATTTT | CAGSVEAGATDTQYF | NA | TRBJ2-3 | NA | TRBV9
TGTGCCAGCAGCTTAGATTCCCTAGCGGGTTGGGAGACCCAGTACTTC | CASSLDSLAGWETQYF | few | TRBJ2-5 | TRBD2 | TRBV7-2
TGTGCCAGCAGTTCACCCTCGGGGACAGATACGCAGTATTTT | CASSSPSGTDTQYF | large | TRBJ2-3 | NA | TRBV27
TGCGCCAGCAGCCCGAGAGGGACGGCCGCCTACGAGCAGTACTTC | CASSPRGTAAYEQYF | few | TRBJ2-7 | NA | TRBV4-1